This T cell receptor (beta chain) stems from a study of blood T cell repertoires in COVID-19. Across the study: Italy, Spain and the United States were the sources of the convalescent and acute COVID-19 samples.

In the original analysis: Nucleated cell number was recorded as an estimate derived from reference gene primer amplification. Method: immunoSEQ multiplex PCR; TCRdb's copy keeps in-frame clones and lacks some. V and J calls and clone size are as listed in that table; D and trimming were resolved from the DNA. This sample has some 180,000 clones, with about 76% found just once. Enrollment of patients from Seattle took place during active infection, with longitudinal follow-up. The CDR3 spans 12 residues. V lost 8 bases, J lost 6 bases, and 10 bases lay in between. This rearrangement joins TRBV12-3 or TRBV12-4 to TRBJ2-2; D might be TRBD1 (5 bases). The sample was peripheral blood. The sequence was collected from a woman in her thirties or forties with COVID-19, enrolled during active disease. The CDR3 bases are TGTGCCAGCGGTAAGGGGCCCGGGGAGCTGTTTTTT. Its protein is CASGKGPGELFF.